This TCR beta chain was identified during a study of blood T cells in healthy people across ages. Isolation of PBMCs gave at least 7 million cells per sample. The CDR3 contains 15 residues. The germline CDR1 and CDR2 sequences are SGHRS and YFSETQ. The V gene lost 7 bases and the J gene lost 0 bases, with 13 bases spanning the gap. This clonotype was detected ten times or more. Primers used in a second PCR of about 7 to 11 cycles were a sample-barcoded 5' primer and a J-beta primer mix. A 12-random-nucleotide template-switch adaptor tagged each cDNA molecule. From the 5' RACE reads, TCRdb called clonotypes with MiXCR, one entry per CDR3 protein. Of 380,000 or so distinct CDR3 sequences in the sample, more than 45% were seen once.

Sequenced input: blood. The origin of this receptor is a man in his fifties or sixties in good health. V and J are TRBV5-1 and TRBJ2-2; the D gene is possibly TRBD1 (6 bases). For the CDR3, the DNA is TGCGCCAGCCACGATGGGGGCCCGAACACCGGGGAGCTGTTTTTT. As protein: CASHDGGPNTGELFF.